One and the same sample provided the 14 T cell receptor beta chains below, sequenced in a study of T cells after yellow fever vaccination. TCRdb itself ran the 5' RACE reads through MiXCR, one entry per CDR3 protein. The data show over 150,000 distinct CDR3 sequences, around 7.2% seen once. This sample comprised CD4+ T cells sorted from PBMCs, obtained 4 to 5 days after the first yellow fever vaccination. Receptor source: a man aged 18 to 35 who received the YFV17D yellow fever vaccine.

This chain uses TRBV7-2 with TRBJ2-3; the match to TRBD2 covers 9 bases. From germline, CDR1 is SGHTA and CDR2 FQGNSA. The CDR3 extends over 16 amino acids. The ends lost 1 base at V and 1 base at J; junction bases unmatched: 3. CDR3: CASSLVAGAGTDTQYF. Written as DNA, the CDR3 is TGTGCCAGCAGCTTAGTAGCGGGGGCTGGCACAGATACGCAGTATTTT.

The chain is built from TRBV12-3 or TRBV12-4 and TRBJ1-6; no definite D call. This CDR3 has 12 amino acids. V was trimmed by 1 base and J by 9 bases, leaving 4 bases between them. Here the CDR3 reads CASSLGGSPLHF. CDR3 bases: TGTGCCAGCAGTTTAGGTGGTTCACCCCTCCACTTT.

This clonotype was picked up a small number of times. The chain couples TRBV20-1 to TRBJ1-1; D may be TRBD1 (6 bases). Germline CDR1 and CDR2: DFQATT and SNEGSKA (reference sequence). The CDR3 totals 14 residues. Between the trimmed V and J ends, which lost 8 bases and 3 bases, there was a span of 19 bases. CDR3 sequence: CSLCRGGLDTEAFF. Written as DNA, the CDR3 is TGCAGTCTCTGCAGGGGAGGGTTGGACACTGAAGCTTTCTTT.

Ten or more counts support this clonotype. This rearrangement joins TRBV5-1 to TRBJ1-2; D is undetermined. The CDR3 length is 13 residues. V gave up 1 base and J gave up 8 bases, with 12 bases separating them. Germline CDR1 is SGHRS and CDR2 is YFSETQ. The CDR3 reads CASSLPGSRGYTF. The CDR3 nucleotides are TGCGCCAGCAGCTTGCCAGGATCCCGCGGCTACACCTTC.

This clonotype was picked up many times. The chain employs TRBV10-3 and TRBJ1-6; 10 bases are shared with TRBD1. Per germline, CDR1 ENHRY and CDR2 SYGVKD. The length of the CDR3 is 16 residues. V lost 4 bases, J lost 5 bases, and 5 bases stayed unmatched. The CDR3 region is CAISAQGQGNNSPLHF. The CDR3 DNA sequence: TGTGCCATCAGTGCCCAGGGACAGGGGAATAATTCACCCCTCCACTTT.

The rearrangement links TRBV12-3 or TRBV12-4 to TRBJ1-1, with unresolved D. This CDR3 contains 14 residues. V lost 3 bases and J 1 base, leaving 9 bases between the germline ends. The CDR3 DNA is TGTGCCAGCAGTTTTTCGGGAAGGAACACTGAAGCTTTCTTT. This encodes CASSFSGRNTEAFF.

V and J are TRBV20-1 and TRBJ1-2; 12 positions agree with TRBD1. The CDR3 consists of 15 residues. The junction had 8 bases not matched to a gene; V was cut back by 6 bases and J by 3 bases. Germline values: CDR1 DFQATT, CDR2 SNEGSKA (reference sequence). The CDR3 sequence: CSATGQGAPYYGYTF. DNA for the CDR3: TGCAGTGCAACGGGACAGGGGGCTCCCTACTATGGCTACACCTTC.

This clonotype was recorded at least ten times. CDR3 nucleotide sequence: TGCGCCAGCAGCTCCGGGACTAGCGTAAAGGAGGCCTACGAGCAGTACTTC. Its translation: CASSSGTSVKEAYEQYF. The chain uses TRBV5-1 and TRBJ2-7; 10 bases map to TRBD2. Germline loops: CDR1 SGHRS, CDR2 YFSETQ. The V and J ends lost 3 bases and 2 bases, in that order; junction bases with no gene match: 11. CDR3 size: 17 residues.

This clonotype was observed a handful of times. The chain recombines TRBV29-1 with TRBJ1-1; possibly TRBD1 for D (5 bases). Deletions cut 6 bases from V and 0 bases from J, with 8 bases between. The CDR3 runs 12 residues. The germline V gene encodes CDR1 SQVTM and CDR2 ANQGSEA. Here the CDR3 reads CSVGLMNTEAFF. The CDR3 nucleotides read TGCAGCGTGGGACTTATGAACACTGAAGCTTTCTTT. Based on the CDR3 plus reference TRBV29-1 and TRBJ1-1, the full variable domain is SAVISQKPSRDICQRGTSLTIQCQVDSQVTMMFWYRQQPGQSLTLIATANQGSEATYESGFVIDKFPISRPNLTFSTLTVSNMSPEDSSIYLCSVGLMNTEAFFGQGTRLTVV.

The V gene is TRBV3-1, the J gene TRBJ1-3; D is undetermined. V lost 3 bases and J 2 bases, leaving 8 bases between the germline ends. The CDR3 runs 14 residues. Germline V gene lookup returns CDR1 LGHDT and CDR2 YNNKEL (reference sequence). The CDR3 nucleotides are TGTGCCAGCAGCCAGCACAGAGCTGGAAACACCATATATTTT. Translation: CASSQHRAGNTIYF. The full variable domain, rest sourced from reference TRBV3-1 and TRBJ1-3, is DTAVSQTPKYLVTQMGNDKSIKCEQNLGHDTMYWYKQDSKKFLKIMFSYNNKELIINETVPNRFSPKSPDKAHLNLHINSLELGDSAVYFCASSQHRAGNTIYFGEGSWLTVV.

This clonotype was seen ten or more times. The chain couples TRBV4-3 to TRBJ2-3; D remains ambiguous. The germline gives CDR1 LGHNA, CDR2 YSLEER. This CDR3 is 13 amino acids long. V was shortened by 4 bases and J by 6 bases, with 11 bases between the two germline ends. This CDR3 is CASSPRARDTQYF. Written as DNA, the CDR3 is TGCGCCAGCAGCCCCCGGGCGCGGGATACGCAGTATTTT.

This clonotype came up many times. The chain carries TRBV6-2 or TRBV6-3 and TRBJ2-7; D remains ambiguous. Trimming removed 3 bases from V and 3 bases from J, with 9 bases in between. Germline CDR1 MNHEY, CDR2 SVGEGT. The CDR3 has 13 amino acids. The CDR3 coding sequence is TGTGCCAGCAGTTATGTTGACCGCTACGAGCAGTACGTC. As protein: CASSYVDRYEQYV.

This clonotype was seen many times. J is TRBJ2-2 and V is TRBV7-3; possibly TRBD2 for D (6 bases). Trimming pared 0 bases from V and 3 bases from J, leaving 8 bases between. The length of the CDR3 is 15 residues. Germline CDR1 is SGHTA and CDR2 is FQGTGA. The CDR3 DNA sequence: TGTGCCAGCAGCTTAACTAGCGGATACACCGGGGAGCTGTTTTTT. Encoded protein: CASSLTSGYTGELFF.

The gene calls are TRBV9 and TRBJ1-4; the D gene is possibly TRBD1 (6 bases). This CDR3 is 14 amino acids long. V lost 6 bases and J lost 7, with 16 bases in between. Germline CDR1 is SGDLS and CDR2 is YYNGEE. CDR3 protein: CASTRGQEREKLFF. The CDR3 bases are TGTGCCAGCACCCGGGGGCAGGAACGTGAAAAACTGTTTTTT.